This is a list of T cell receptor beta chains from one sample in a study of blood T cell repertoires in COVID-19. Data came from immunoSEQ multiplex PCR; TCRdb stores just in-frame clones and leaves some out. The sample holds 75,000 to 100,000 clones; 88% are singletons and the top ten take more than 5.5%. Sequencing was carried out using peripheral blood. The receptors stem from a man between 65 and 85 years old with acute or convalescent COVID-19. CDR3s include the opening cysteine and the closing phenylalanine or tryptophan. A D gene is named only where the DNA matches it firmly. Clone size is shown for a subset of rows, as once, few, many or a class of expanded clone.

J gene: TRBJ1-6; V gene: TRBV18; D gene: .; clone size: .; CDR3 protein: CASSRSTGSSSPLHF; CDR3 DNA: TGTGCCAGCTCACGATCGACAGGTTCGAGTTCACCCCTCCACTTT
J gene: TRBJ1-2; V gene: TRBV24-1; D gene: TRBD1; clone size: .; CDR3 protein: CATEGQPYGYTF; CDR3 DNA: TGTGCCACCGAGGGACAGCCCTATGGCTACACCTTC
J gene: TRBJ1-2; V gene: TRBV11-2; D gene: .; clone size: .; CDR3 protein: CASSPDSGVLGYTF; CDR3 DNA: TGTGCCAGCAGCCCGGACTCAGGGGTCCTTGGCTACACCTTC
J gene: TRBJ1-3; V gene: TRBV6-5; D gene: .; clone size: .; CDR3 protein: CATTAGNTIYF; CDR3 DNA: TGTGCCACGACTGCTGGAAACACCATATATTTT
J gene: TRBJ2-1; V gene: TRBV7-2; D gene: .; clone size: .; CDR3 protein: CASSPPGNYNEQFF; CDR3 DNA: TGTGCCAGCAGCCCACCCGGGAACTACAATGAGCAGTTCTTC
J gene: TRBJ1-2; V gene: TRBV5-1; D gene: .; clone size: .; CDR3 protein: CASSLGRQVGANYGYTF; CDR3 DNA: TGCGCCAGCAGCTTGGGGCGACAGGTCGGGGCTAACTATGGCTACACCTTC
J gene: TRBJ1-6; V gene: TRBV19; D gene: .; clone size: .; CDR3 protein: CASSRQTGHSPLHF; CDR3 DNA: TGTGCCAGTAGTAGGCAAACAGGACATTCACCCCTCCACTTT
J gene: TRBJ2-7; V gene: TRBV7-9; D gene: TRBD2; clone size: .; CDR3 protein: CASSPAVGREAYEQYF; CDR3 DNA: TGTGCCAGCAGCCCCGCCGTCGGGAGGGAGGCCTACGAGCAGTACTTC
J gene: TRBJ2-5; V gene: TRBV12-3/TRBV12-4; D gene: TRBD2; clone size: .; CDR3 protein: CASLRGGETQYF; CDR3 DNA: TGTGCCAGCCTACGGGGGGGGGAGACCCAGTACTTC
J gene: TRBJ2-7; V gene: TRBV5-1; D gene: .; clone size: .; CDR3 protein: CASSLGQWTEQYF; CDR3 DNA: TGCGCCAGCAGCTTGGGACAGTGGACCGAGCAGTACTTC
J gene: TRBJ1-3; V gene: TRBV6-4; D gene: .; clone size: .; CDR3 protein: CASSDSRGGGNTIYF; CDR3 DNA: TGTGCCAGCAGTGACTCCCGGGGAGGTGGAAACACCATATATTTT
J gene: TRBJ2-2; V gene: TRBV9; D gene: TRBD2; clone size: .; CDR3 protein: CASSPREAGVTGELFF; CDR3 DNA: TGTGCCAGCAGCCCCCGGGAAGCGGGGGTTACCGGGGAGCTGTTTTTT
J gene: TRBJ2-2; V gene: TRBV2; D gene: .; clone size: .; CDR3 protein: CASSGRPGSGGGELFF; CDR3 DNA: TGTGCCAGCAGTGGTCGACCGGGATCCGGGGGCGGGGAGCTGTTTTTT
J gene: TRBJ2-5; V gene: TRBV6-5; D gene: TRBD1; clone size: .; CDR3 protein: CASSYGTGAGETQYF; CDR3 DNA: TGTGCCAGCAGTTACGGGACAGGGGCGGGAGAGACCCAGTACTTC
J gene: TRBJ2-1; V gene: TRBV5-1; D gene: TRBD1; clone size: .; CDR3 protein: CASSLAPGGAGNEQFF; CDR3 DNA: TGCGCCAGCAGCTTGGCCCCAGGGGGAGCCGGCAATGAGCAGTTCTTC
J gene: TRBJ2-2; V gene: TRBV28; D gene: .; clone size: .; CDR3 protein: CASSILGELFF; CDR3 DNA: TGTGCCAGCAGTATCTTAGGGGAGCTGTTTTTT
J gene: TRBJ2-1; V gene: TRBV6-2/TRBV6-3; D gene: TRBD2; clone size: .; CDR3 protein: CASSSIAGVRHEQFF; CDR3 DNA: TGTGCCAGCAGTTCGATAGCGGGAGTGAGACATGAGCAGTTCTTC
J gene: TRBJ1-2; V gene: TRBV9; D gene: .; clone size: .; CDR3 protein: CASSAELQLPPRDGYTF; CDR3 DNA: TGTGCCAGCAGCGCGGAGCTACAACTACCTCCTCGGGATGGCTACACCTTC
J gene: TRBJ2-5; V gene: TRBV5-1; D gene: .; clone size: .; CDR3 protein: CASSLPSAGQETQYF; CDR3 DNA: TGCGCCAGCAGCTTGCCCTCGGCCGGGCAAGAGACCCAGTACTTC
J gene: TRBJ2-1; V gene: TRBV2; D gene: TRBD2; clone size: .; CDR3 protein: CASIASGRRDEQFF; CDR3 DNA: TGTGCCAGCATCGCTAGCGGGAGGAGAGATGAGCAGTTCTTC
J gene: TRBJ2-2; V gene: TRBV4-3; D gene: .; clone size: .; CDR3 protein: CASSQDRAGVGTGELFF; CDR3 DNA: TGCGCCAGCAGCCAAGATCGGGCAGGGGTCGGCACCGGGGAGCTGTTTTTT
J gene: TRBJ1-6; V gene: TRBV19; D gene: .; clone size: .; CDR3 protein: CASSMGPTNSPLHF; CDR3 DNA: TGTGCCAGTAGTATGGGCCCGACTAATTCACCCCTCCACTTT
J gene: TRBJ1-6; V gene: TRBV27; D gene: TRBD1; clone size: .; CDR3 protein: CASSSRQGGSPLHF; CDR3 DNA: TGTGCCAGCAGTTCCCGACAGGGTGGATCACCCCTCCACTTT
J gene: TRBJ1-2; V gene: TRBV6-7; D gene: .; clone size: few; CDR3 protein: CASSFTTGGPLDYGYTF; CDR3 DNA: TGTGCCAGCAGTTTTACGACAGGAGGTCCGTTAGACTATGGCTACACCTTC
J gene: TRBJ1-1; V gene: TRBV18; D gene: .; clone size: .; CDR3 protein: CASSPDTTEAFF; CDR3 DNA: TGTGCCAGCTCACCGGACACCACTGAAGCTTTCTTT
J gene: TRBJ1-2; V gene: TRBV6-5; D gene: .; clone size: .; CDR3 protein: CASSYNPLAGYTF; CDR3 DNA: TGTGCCAGCAGTTACAACCCTTTAGCTGGCTACACCTTC
J gene: TRBJ1-1; V gene: TRBV28; D gene: .; clone size: .; CDR3 protein: CASSPHIGRSDGEAFF; CDR3 DNA: TGTGCCAGCAGTCCACATATCGGTCGCAGCGATGGTGAAGCTTTCTTT
J gene: TRBJ2-3; V gene: TRBV2; D gene: TRBD2; clone size: .; CDR3 protein: CASSASGGSTDTQYF; CDR3 DNA: TGTGCCAGCAGCGCTAGCGGGGGGAGCACAGATACGCAGTATTTT
J gene: TRBJ2-2; V gene: TRBV9; D gene: TRBD1; clone size: .; CDR3 protein: CARHRGRTWGELFF; CDR3 DNA: TGTGCCAGGCACAGGGGGCGAACCTGGGGGGAGCTGTTTTTT
J gene: TRBJ1-1; V gene: TRBV7-9; D gene: .; clone size: once; CDR3 protein: CASSLAGPGDTEAFF; CDR3 DNA: TGTGCCAGCAGCTTAGCGGGACCGGGAGACACTGAAGCTTTCTTT
J gene: TRBJ1-4; V gene: TRBV19; D gene: TRBD1; clone size: .; CDR3 protein: CASSIDGTAFEKLFF; CDR3 DNA: TGTGCCAGTAGCATAGACGGGACAGCCTTTGAAAAACTGTTTTTT
J gene: TRBJ2-1; V gene: TRBV5-1; D gene: TRBD2; clone size: .; CDR3 protein: CASSRGTSGISSYNEQFF; CDR3 DNA: TGCGCCAGCAGCAGAGGGACTAGCGGGATCAGCTCCTACAATGAGCAGTTCTTC
J gene: TRBJ2-3; V gene: TRBV11-2; D gene: TRBD2; clone size: .; CDR3 protein: CASSARLADADTQYF; CDR3 DNA: TGTGCCAGCAGCGCAAGACTAGCAGATGCAGATACGCAGTATTTT
J gene: TRBJ2-3; V gene: TRBV10-3; D gene: TRBD2; clone size: once; CDR3 protein: CAISPEMGGATGRDTQYF; CDR3 DNA: TGTGCCATCAGTCCTGAGATGGGAGGGGCGACGGGTCGAGATACGCAGTATTTT
J gene: TRBJ1-4; V gene: TRBV2; D gene: TRBD1; clone size: .; CDR3 protein: CASVRDRGSTNEKLFF; CDR3 DNA: TGTGCCAGCGTTCGGGACAGGGGGAGCACTAATGAAAAACTGTTTTTT
J gene: TRBJ2-7; V gene: TRBV27; D gene: .; clone size: .; CDR3 protein: CASSLSLPGSYEQYF; CDR3 DNA: TGTGCCAGCAGTTTATCGCTACCAGGTTCCTACGAGCAGTACTTC
J gene: TRBJ2-2; V gene: TRBV18; D gene: TRBD1; clone size: .; CDR3 protein: CASSPLGQANTGELFF; CDR3 DNA: TGTGCCAGCTCACCACTGGGACAGGCGAACACCGGGGAGCTGTTTTTT
J gene: TRBJ2-1; V gene: TRBV2; D gene: .; clone size: .; CDR3 protein: CASSAQGNEQFF; CDR3 DNA: TGTGCCAGCAGTGCACAGGGTAATGAGCAGTTCTTC
J gene: TRBJ2-7; V gene: TRBV12-3/TRBV12-4; D gene: .; clone size: .; CDR3 protein: CASSPGVYEQYF; CDR3 DNA: TGTGCCAGCAGCCCGGGGGTCTACGAGCAGTACTTC
J gene: TRBJ1-6; V gene: TRBV4-3; D gene: .; clone size: .; CDR3 protein: CASSQDAGPPYNSPLHF; CDR3 DNA: TGCGCCAGCAGCCAAGATGCAGGGCCCCCCTATAATTCACCCCTCCACTTT